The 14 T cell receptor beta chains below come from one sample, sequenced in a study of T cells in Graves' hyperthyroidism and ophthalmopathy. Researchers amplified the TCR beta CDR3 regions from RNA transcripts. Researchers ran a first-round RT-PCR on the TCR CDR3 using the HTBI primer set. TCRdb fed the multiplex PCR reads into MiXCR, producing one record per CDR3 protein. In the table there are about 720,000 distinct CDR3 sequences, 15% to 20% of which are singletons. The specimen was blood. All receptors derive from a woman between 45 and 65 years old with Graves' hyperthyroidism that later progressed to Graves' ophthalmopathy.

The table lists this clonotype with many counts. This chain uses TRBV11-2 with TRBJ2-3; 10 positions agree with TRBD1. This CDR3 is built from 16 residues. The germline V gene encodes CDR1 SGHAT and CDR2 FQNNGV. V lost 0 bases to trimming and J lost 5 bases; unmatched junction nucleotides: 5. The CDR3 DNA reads TGTGCCAGCAGCTTAGAAGGGACAGGGGTCGGAGATACGCAGTATTTT. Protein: CASSLEGTGVGDTQYF.

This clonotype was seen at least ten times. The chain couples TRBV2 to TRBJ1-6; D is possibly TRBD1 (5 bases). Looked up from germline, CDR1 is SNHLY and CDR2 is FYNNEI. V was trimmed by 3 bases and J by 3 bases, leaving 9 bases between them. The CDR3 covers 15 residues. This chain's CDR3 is CASSDSGIYNSPLHF. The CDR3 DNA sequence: TGTGCCAGCAGTGACTCAGGGATCTATAATTCACCCCTCCACTTT.

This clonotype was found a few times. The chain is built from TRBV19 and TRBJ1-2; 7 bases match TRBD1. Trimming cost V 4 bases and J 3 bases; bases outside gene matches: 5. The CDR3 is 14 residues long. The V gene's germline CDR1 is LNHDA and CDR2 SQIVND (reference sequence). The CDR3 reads CASSTNRGYYGYTF. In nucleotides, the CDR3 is TGTGCCAGTAGTACAAACAGGGGCTACTATGGCTACACCTTC.

The CDR3 DNA reads as TGTGCCAGCAGCTTAATGGCAGGGACTGAAGCTTTCTTT. Protein: CASSLMAGTEAFF. This chain connects TRBV7-6 to TRBJ1-1; D is possibly TRBD1 (5 bases). Trimming took 2 bases from V and 5 from J, leaving 9 bases between them. Germline V lookup: CDR1 SGHVS, CDR2 FNYEAQ. The CDR3 sequence is 13 residues long.

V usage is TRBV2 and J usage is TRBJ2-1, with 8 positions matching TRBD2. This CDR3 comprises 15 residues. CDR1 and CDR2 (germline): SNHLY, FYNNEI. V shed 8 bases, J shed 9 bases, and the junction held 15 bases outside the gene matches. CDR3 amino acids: CASGERSGRGAEQFF. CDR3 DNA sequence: TGTGCCAGCGGGGAACGCTCTGGGCGGGGGGCTGAGCAGTTCTTC.

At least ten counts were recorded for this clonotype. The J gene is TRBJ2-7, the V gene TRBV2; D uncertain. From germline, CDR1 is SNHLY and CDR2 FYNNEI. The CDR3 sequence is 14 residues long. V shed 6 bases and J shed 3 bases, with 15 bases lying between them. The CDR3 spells CASSPRHRLYEQYF. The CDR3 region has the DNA TGTGCCAGCAGCCCGCGACATCGACTCTACGAGCAGTACTTC.

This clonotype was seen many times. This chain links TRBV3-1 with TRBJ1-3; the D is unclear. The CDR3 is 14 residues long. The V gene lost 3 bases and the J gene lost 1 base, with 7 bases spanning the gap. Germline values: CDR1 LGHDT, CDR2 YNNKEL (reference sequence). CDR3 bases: TGTGCCAGCAGCCATCGGTCTTCTGGAAACACCATATATTTT. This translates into CASSHRSSGNTIYF.

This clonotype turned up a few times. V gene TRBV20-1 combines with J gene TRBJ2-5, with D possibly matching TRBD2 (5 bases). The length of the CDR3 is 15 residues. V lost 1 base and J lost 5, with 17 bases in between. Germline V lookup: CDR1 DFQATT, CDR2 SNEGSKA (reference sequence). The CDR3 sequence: CSARVSLRATETQYF. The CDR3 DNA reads TGCAGTGCTAGAGTCTCGTTGAGGGCTACGGAGACCCAGTACTTC.

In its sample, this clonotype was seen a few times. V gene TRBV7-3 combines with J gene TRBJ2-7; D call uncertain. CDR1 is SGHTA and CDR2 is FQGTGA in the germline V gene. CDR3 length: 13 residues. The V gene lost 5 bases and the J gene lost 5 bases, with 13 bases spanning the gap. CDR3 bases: TGTGCCAGCAGCCTAATGTCTGGGAACGAGCAGTACTTC. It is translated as CASSLMSGNEQYF.

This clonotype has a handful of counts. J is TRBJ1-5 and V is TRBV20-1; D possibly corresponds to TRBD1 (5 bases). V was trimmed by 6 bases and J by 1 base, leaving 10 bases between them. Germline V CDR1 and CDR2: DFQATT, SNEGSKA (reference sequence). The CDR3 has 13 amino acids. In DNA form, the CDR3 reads TGCAGTGCCTGGACAAACAGCAATCAGCCCCAGCATTTT. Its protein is CSAWTNSNQPQHF.

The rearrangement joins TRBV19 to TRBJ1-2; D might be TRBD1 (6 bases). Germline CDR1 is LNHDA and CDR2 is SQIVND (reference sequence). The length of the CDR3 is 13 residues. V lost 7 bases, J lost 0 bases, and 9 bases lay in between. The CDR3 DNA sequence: TGTGCCAGTACCTCAGGGGCTAACTATGGCTACACCTTC. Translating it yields CASTSGANYGYTF.

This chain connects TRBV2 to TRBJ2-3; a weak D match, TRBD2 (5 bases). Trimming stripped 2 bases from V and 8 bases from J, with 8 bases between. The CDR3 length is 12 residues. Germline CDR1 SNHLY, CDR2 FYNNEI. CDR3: CASSESRGTQYF. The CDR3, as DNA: TGTGCCAGCAGTGAATCCCGGGGTACGCAGTATTTT.

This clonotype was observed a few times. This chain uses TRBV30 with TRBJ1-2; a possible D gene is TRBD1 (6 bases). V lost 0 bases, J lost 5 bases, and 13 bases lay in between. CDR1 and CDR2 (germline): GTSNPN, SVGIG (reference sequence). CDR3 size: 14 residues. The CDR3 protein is CAWSVIGRGYGYTF. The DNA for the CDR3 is TGTGCCTGGAGTGTAATTGGCAGGGGATATGGCTACACCTTC.

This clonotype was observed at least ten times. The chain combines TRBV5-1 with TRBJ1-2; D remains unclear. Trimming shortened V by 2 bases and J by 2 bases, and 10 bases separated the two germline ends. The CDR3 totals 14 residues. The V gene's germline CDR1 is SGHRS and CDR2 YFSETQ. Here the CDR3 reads CASSFTNVNYGYTF. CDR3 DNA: TGCGCCAGCAGCTTCACGAACGTGAACTATGGCTACACCTTC.